These 21 T cell receptor beta chains came from one sample sequenced in a study of blood T cell repertoires in COVID-19. Only in-frame clones appear in the TCRdb table, and some are missing; sequencing was by immunoSEQ multiplex PCR. The sample holds tens of thousands of clones, around 86% seen once. Material for sequencing was peripheral blood. All receptors derive from a man aged 45 to 65 with active or convalescent COVID-19.

This clone has more than one count but fewer than ten. This chain links TRBV24-1 with TRBJ1-5; D may be TRBD1 (5 bases). The V end lost 5 bases, the J end lost 6 bases, and 10 bases lay between the germline ends. Germline-derived CDR1 and CDR2 are KGHDR and SFDVKD. This CDR3 spans 13 amino acids. For the CDR3, the DNA is TGTGCCACCAGTGGCGGGGCCGCTCAGCCCCAGCATTTT. It specifies CATSGGAAQPQHF.

This sequence joins TRBV5-1 and TRBJ1-1; no clear D gene. Germline CDR1 SGHRS, CDR2 YFSETQ. V gave up 0 bases and J gave up 10 bases, with 13 bases separating them. This CDR3 has 13 residues. The CDR3: CASSLDDRRLAFF. The CDR3 DNA follows: TGCGCCAGCAGCTTGGATGACCGCAGGTTAGCTTTCTTT.

The chain links TRBV29-1 to TRBJ2-7; TRBD2 matches 10 bases. From germline, CDR1 is SQVTM and CDR2 ANQGSEA. The junction had 12 bases not matched to a gene; V was cut back by 7 bases and J by 3 bases. This CDR3 spans 15 amino acids. CDR3 nucleotide sequence: TGCAGCGCTCGGTCCGGGACTAGCGTCGACTACGAGCAGTACTTC. Translation: CSARSGTSVDYEQYF.

J is TRBJ1-6 and V is TRBV5-4; D unclear. This CDR3 is built from 14 residues. Germline values: CDR1 SGHNT, CDR2 YYREEE (reference sequence). Trimming pared 0 bases from V and 10 bases from J, leaving 11 bases between. The CDR3 DNA is TGTGCCAGCAGCTTGGGGGCCCGTTCGTCACCCCTCCACTTT. Translation gives CASSLGARSSPLHF.

The V gene is TRBV5-1, the J gene TRBJ2-2; 10 bases agree with TRBD1. Germline CDR1 reads SGHRS; CDR2 reads YFSETQ. CDR3 length: 15 residues. V was clipped by 4 bases and J by 6 bases; unmatched bases: 6. Written as DNA, the CDR3 is TGCGCCAGCAGCACCGGACAGGGGGGGCCCGGGGAGCTGTTTTTT. Its protein is CASSTGQGGPGELFF.

A remark on this clone: Different DNA sequences within this sample yield the same CDR3. This chain links TRBV7-7 with TRBJ2-5, with 9 bases lining up with TRBD2. CDR3 length: 16 residues. V lost 4 bases to trimming and J lost 2 bases; unmatched junction nucleotides: 8. Germline CDR1 SSHAT, CDR2 FNYEAQ (reference sequence). The CDR3 sequence: CASSSVAGEPQETQYF. As DNA, the CDR3 is TGTGCCAGCAGCTCAGTAGCGGGAGAGCCTCAAGAGACCCAGTACTTC.

The chain uses TRBV5-8 and TRBJ1-6; 7 bases align to TRBD1. Per the germline V gene, CDR1 is SGHTS and CDR2 is YDEGEE. This CDR3 contains 14 residues. V lost 2 bases, J lost 10 bases, and 6 bases stayed unmatched. CDR3 DNA: TGTGCCAGCAGCTTCGGACAGGCGGGGTCACCCCTCCACTTT. Translating it yields CASSFGQAGSPLHF.

The chain is built from TRBV13 and TRBJ1-1; D is perhaps TRBD1 (5 bases). The CDR3 has 15 amino acids. Trimming took off 4 bases at V and 11 bases at J, with 23 bases between the two ends. Per the germline V gene, CDR1 is PRHDT and CDR2 is FYEKMQ (reference sequence). CDR3: CASSSPGEVSSYAFF. The CDR3, as DNA: TGTGCCAGCAGCTCCCCGGGGGAGGTTTCTTCGTACGCTTTCTTT.

The V gene is TRBV12-3 or TRBV12-4, the J gene TRBJ1-1; D gene uncertain. Trimming took off 6 bases at V and 1 base at J, with 9 bases between the two ends. The CDR3 loop spans 13 amino acids. CDR3 sequence (DNA): TGTGCCAGCAGAACAGATACGAACACTGAAGCTTTCTTT. The encoded protein is CASRTDTNTEAFF.

This clone was seen once. The chain is built from TRBV6-5 and TRBJ2-2, with no clear D. Trimming removed 6 bases from V and 7 bases from J, with 9 bases in between. CDR1 is MNHEY, CDR2 SVGAGI, per germline. The CDR3 runs to 12 residues. The CDR3 spells CASRELGGELFF. The CDR3, as DNA: TGTGCCAGCAGGGAGTTGGGCGGGGAGCTGTTTTTT.

This chain joins TRBV6-1 and TRBJ1-1, with D unresolved. The germline V gene encodes CDR1 MNHNS and CDR2 SASEGT. CDR3 length: 15 amino acids. Deletions cut 2 bases from V and 1 base from J, with 11 bases between. The CDR3 protein is CASSERGGKNTEAFF. The DNA for the CDR3 is TGTGCCAGCAGTGAACGTGGCGGGAAGAACACTGAAGCTTTCTTT.

The genes are TRBV4-1 and TRBJ2-7; 14 bases map to TRBD2. The germline CDR1 and CDR2 sequences are MGHRA and YSYEKL. The trim removed 0 bases at V and 4 bases at J, leaving 5 bases unmatched. The CDR3 runs to 17 residues. The CDR3 DNA reads TGCGCCAGCAGCCAAGATCCCGGACTAGCGGGGGGATACGAGCAGTACTTC. As protein: CASSQDPGLAGGYEQYF.

This clone occurred once. This CDR3 is CASSLGSPGQSYEQYF. As DNA, the CDR3 is TGCGCCAGCAGCTTAGGAAGCCCGGGACAGTCCTACGAGCAGTACTTC. This chain uses TRBV5-1 with TRBJ2-7; 7 bases are shared with TRBD1. Per germline, CDR1 SGHRS and CDR2 YFSETQ. With V trimmed by 2 bases and J by 1 base, 9 bases remained unmatched. The CDR3 contains 16 residues.

The DNA for the CDR3 is TGTGCCATCAGGGGACAGGAATCCTACACCTTC. Protein product: CAIRGQESYTF. This chain joins TRBV10-3 and TRBJ1-2; 8 bases are shared with TRBD1. This CDR3 has 11 amino acids. Germline V gene data show CDR1 as ENHRY and CDR2 as SYGVKD. Unmatched junction bases numbered 4, after V lost 6 bases and J lost 10 bases.

This chain joins TRBV19 and TRBJ2-1; D is possibly TRBD2 (5 bases). CDR1 is LNHDA and CDR2 is SQIVND in the germline V gene (reference sequence). The CDR3 is made up of 14 amino acids. V lost 8 bases and J lost 0, with 11 bases in between. The DNA of the CDR3 is TGTGCCAGTGTGCGGGTGAGCTCCTACAATGAGCAGTTCTTC. It encodes CASVRVSSYNEQFF.

The rearrangement uses TRBV27 and TRBJ2-1, with TRBD2 matching 7 bases. The ends lost 4 bases at V and 3 bases at J; junction bases unmatched: 9. The CDR3 runs 16 residues. The germline gives CDR1 MNHEY, CDR2 SMNVEV (reference sequence). The CDR3 loop is CASSSWGGIFYNEQFF. The CDR3 DNA sequence: TGTGCCAGCAGTTCCTGGGGGGGTATATTCTACAATGAGCAGTTCTTC.

This chain connects TRBV7-2 to TRBJ1-2; TRBD1 might be the D (5 bases). CDR1 is SGHTA, CDR2 FQGNSA, per germline. CDR3 length equals 15 residues. V gave up 0 bases and J gave up 2 bases, with 10 bases separating them. CDR3 sequence reads: CASSLAGAINYGYTF. As DNA, the CDR3 is TGTGCCAGCAGCTTAGCAGGGGCAATCAACTATGGCTACACCTTC.

The chain has TRBV6-5 and TRBJ2-5; TRBD1 matches 9 bases. This CDR3 contains 13 residues. V was clipped by 5 bases and J by 7 bases; unmatched bases: 5. Germline CDR1 reads MNHEY; CDR2 reads SVGAGI. Here the CDR3 reads CASSRTGVGTQYF. CDR3 nucleotides: TGTGCCAGCAGTCGGACAGGGGTTGGGACCCAGTACTTC.

With respect to this clone: The conserved final phenylalanine or tryptophan is absent from the CDR3, which likely points to a read error. It is unclear where the CDR3 begins or ends on the DNA, so no DNA is shown, and the CDR3 is as TCRdb lists it. Here the CDR3 reads CASSQQGAPYVV. The chain links TRBV3-1 (or the pseudogene TRBV3-2) to TRBJ1-2; the table's D call, TRBD1, has no DNA check behind it. Inclusive of both ends, the CDR3 amounts to 12 amino acids. Germline values: CDR1 LGHDT, CDR2 YNNKEL (reference sequence).

J is TRBJ2-3 and V is TRBV5-1, with TRBD2 matching over 8 bases. After removal of 0 bases from V and 4 bases from J, the junction contained 13 bases not matched to a gene. Germline lookup yields CDR1 SGHRS and CDR2 YFSETQ. The CDR3 loop spans 18 amino acids. As DNA, the CDR3 is TGCGCCAGCAGCTTGGAGGGGCTACTAGCGGAGAGGTCAGATACGCAGTATTTT. This encodes CASSLEGLLAERSDTQYF.

The CDR3 region is CSGVGTGGTEQYF. Here the CDR3 DNA reads TGCAGCGGTGTAGGGACAGGGGGCACCGAGCAGTACTTC. J is TRBJ2-7 and V is TRBV29-1, with 12 bases fitting TRBD1. V shed 7 bases, J shed 6 bases, and the junction held 7 bases outside the gene matches. The CDR3 length is 13 residues. CDR1 is SQVTM, CDR2 ANQGSEA, per germline.